This is a list of T cell receptor beta chains from one sample in a study of CD8 T cells in ankylosing spondylitis. Each CDR3 protein is one row after TCRdb ran MiXCR on the 5' RACE reads. In the table there are about 240,000 distinct CDR3 sequences, about 11% of which are singletons. Sequencing used blood, either unsorted or a sorted T cell fraction (not recorded which). The receptors were gathered from a male donor with ankylosing spondylitis or in good health (not recorded which). The CDR3 runs from the conserved cysteine through the conserved F or W. The D gene is left open where the match is weak.

V	length	D	J	CDR3
TRBV5-1	15	NA	TRBJ2-3	CASSLGGVSTDTQYF
TRBV7-2	14	NA	TRBJ1-4	CASSFRGYDEKLFF
TRBV12-3/TRBV12-4	14	TRBD2	TRBJ2-7	CASSMTSGTYEQYF
TRBV6-1	12	TRBD1	TRBJ1-1	CASRTGVAEAFF
TRBV5-1	15	NA	TRBJ1-1	CASSLAGGLDTEAFF
TRBV6-1	13	NA	TRBJ1-1	CASSDWANTEAFF
TRBV18	20	NA	TRBJ2-1	CASSPGVRGFSDKAYNEQFF
TRBV18	14	NA	TRBJ1-6	CASSQGRINSPLHF
TRBV4-1	15	NA	TRBJ1-2	CASSQGGRAPRGYTF
TRBV6-1	15	NA	TRBJ2-5	CAKRGRTPLQETQYF
TRBV9	14	NA	TRBJ2-7	CASSVRDRPYEQYF
TRBV12-3/TRBV12-4	14	TRBD1	TRBJ1-2	CASRRLGQNYGYTF
TRBV18	15	NA	TRBJ1-2	CASSPLISNNYGYTF
TRBV25-1	15	TRBD1	TRBJ2-1	CASSEGARGPVVEFF
TRBV25-1	15	NA	TRBJ2-1	CASTPWDGSYNEQFF
TRBV14	13	NA	TRBJ2-1	CASSHQLADEQFF
TRBV5-1	13	NA	TRBJ2-7	CASSADGRYEQYF
TRBV20-1	13	TRBD1	TRBJ1-5	CSAPGTGEQPQHF
TRBV15	14	NA	TRBJ1-5	CATSTGYSNQPQHF
TRBV4-1	14	NA	TRBJ2-5	CASSQEGLAETQYF
TRBV18	16	TRBD1	TRBJ2-1	CASSRIPGQGVVEQFF
TRBV9	16	NA	TRBJ2-3	CASSVEGGRVTDTQYF
TRBV6-5	15	NA	TRBJ2-7	CASSYGDLSSYEQYF
TRBV7-3	17	TRBD2	TRBJ2-1	CASSPSAVAGGYNEQFF
TRBV5-1	14	NA	TRBJ2-7	CASSLDLGPYEQYF
TRBV20-1	12	NA	TRBJ1-2	CSAPFTWLGYTF
TRBV12-3/TRBV12-4	12	NA	TRBJ1-1	CASSFSLSEAFF
TRBV6-2/TRBV6-3	14	NA	TRBJ1-1	CASSYSRGRTEAFF
TRBV18	15	TRBD2	TRBJ2-3	CASSPGGISTDTQYF
TRBV13	18	TRBD2	TRBJ2-3	CATNTPLAGDPSTDTQYF
TRBV6-4	16	TRBD2	TRBJ2-2	CASSELAGGNTGELFF
TRBV20-1	14	NA	TRBJ2-2	CSARVQGDTGELFF
TRBV7-3	14	TRBD2	TRBJ2-7	CASSLGTSSHEQYF
TRBV28	12	NA	TRBJ2-1	CASIKGGDEQFF
TRBV6-5	11	TRBD2	TRBJ2-1	CASRTGREMFF
TRBV6-6	13	NA	TRBJ1-5	CASSSTYNQPQHF
TRBV2	13	TRBD1	TRBJ2-7	CASSRDSHYEQYF
TRBV10-3	16	NA	TRBJ2-2	CAISATPDLNTGELFF
TRBV11-2	16	NA	TRBJ2-7	CASSQTVSSPSYEQYF
TRBV5-1	13	NA	TRBJ2-5	CASSLDRRETQYF
TRBV2	11	NA	TRBJ2-1	CASSPLAEQFF
TRBV30	13	NA	TRBJ2-1	CAFSLGPYLKQFF
TRBV27	11	NA	TRBJ2-4	CASSLLGVQYF